The 32 T cell receptor beta chains reported below all come from one sample, sequenced in a study of T-cell memory formation after mild COVID-19. TCRdb reprocessed the 5' RACE reads via MiXCR and lists one record per CDR3 protein. This sample has more than 350,000 distinct CDR3 sequences, with roughly 15% found just once. The sample comprised PBMCs or a T cell subset sorted from them (not recorded which). The receptors originated from a man aged 18 to 30 who had mild COVID-19 (a few samples of this study predate the infection). Cell type and time point are not known.

The V call is TRBV10-2, the J call TRBJ2-6; D unclear. Trimming left V 2 bases short and J 2 bases short, with 1 base between. This CDR3 has 13 residues. Germline V CDR1 and CDR2: WSHSY, SAAADI. As DNA, the CDR3 is TGCGCCAGCAGTGAGACTGGGGCCAACGTCCTGACTTTC. Translated, it gives CASSETGANVLTF.

The V and J genes are TRBV5-1 and TRBJ2-3, with D perhaps matching TRBD1 or TRBD2 (5 bases each). Germline V gene lookup returns CDR1 SGHRS and CDR2 YFSETQ. The CDR3 is 14 residues long. V lost 4 bases to trimming and J lost 3 bases, with 12 bases between them. This CDR3 is CASSGGRRTDTQYF. The CDR3 region has the DNA TGCGCCAGCAGCGGGGGACGCCGAACAGATACGCAGTATTTT.

V usage is TRBV21-1 and J usage is TRBJ1-1. TRBV21-1 represents a pseudogene. The CDR3 runs 14 residues. In DNA form, the CDR3 reads TGTGCCAGCAGCAAACCAACAGAGAACACTGAAGCTTTCTTT. This encodes CASSKPTENTEAFF.

Only a few counts were recorded for this clonotype. This chain connects TRBV4-1 to TRBJ2-2, with D possibly being TRBD1 (5 bases). This CDR3 spans 15 amino acids. From germline, CDR1 is MGHRA and CDR2 YSYEKL. V was cut by 3 bases and J by 1 base, with 9 bases left in between. The DNA of the CDR3 is TGCGCCAGCAGCCAGCCCAGGGAGAACACCGGGGAGCTGTTTTTT. This translates into CASSQPRENTGELFF.

This clonotype was seen repeatedly, ten times or more. This chain joins TRBV7-9 and TRBJ2-7, with TRBD1 matching 8 bases. V dropped 2 bases and J dropped 4; count of bases not matched to a gene: 4. The CDR3 totals 14 residues. Germline V CDR1 and CDR2: SEHNR, FQNEAQ (reference sequence). For the CDR3, the DNA is TGTGCCAGCAGCTTAAACAGGGGGGAATACGAGCAGTACTTC. It specifies CASSLNRGEYEQYF.

This rearrangement joins TRBV5-4 to TRBJ2-6; D possibly matches TRBD1 or TRBD2 (6 bases each). CDR1 is SGHNT and CDR2 is YYREEE in the germline V gene (reference sequence). Trimming took off 6 bases at V and 4 bases at J, with 20 bases between the two ends. The CDR3 contains 17 residues. CDR3 sequence: CASNREATTAGANVLTF. The CDR3 nucleotides read TGTGCCAGCAACAGGGAGGCAACCACGGCCGGGGCCAACGTCCTGACTTTC.

This sequence joins TRBV7-6 and TRBJ1-3; no clear D. The germline gives CDR1 SGHVS, CDR2 FNYEAQ. The V gene lost 2 bases and the J gene lost 2 bases, with 10 bases spanning the gap. The CDR3 totals 15 residues. This CDR3 is CASSLSVSAGNTIYF. The CDR3 region has the DNA TGTGCCAGCAGCTTATCGGTGTCCGCTGGAAACACCATATATTTT.

This clonotype was detected only a few times. The V and J genes are TRBV4-1 and TRBJ2-3; 11 bases fit TRBD2. The CDR3 consists of 16 residues. Germline V gene data show CDR1 as MGHRA and CDR2 as YSYEKL. After removal of 3 bases from V and 11 bases from J, the junction contained 13 bases not matched to a gene. The CDR3 here is CASSQGSGLAAEGQYF. CDR3 coding DNA: TGCGCCAGCAGCCAGGGCTCGGGACTAGCGGCCGAAGGGCAGTATTTT.

The V call is TRBV10-3, the J call TRBJ1-1; TRBD1 might be the D (5 bases). Germline CDR1 ENHRY, CDR2 SYGVKD. The CDR3 runs to 13 residues. The V gene lost 2 bases and the J gene lost 8 bases, with 12 bases spanning the gap. The CDR3 loop is CAISENIRDEAFF. The DNA of the CDR3 is TGTGCCATCAGTGAGAATATTAGGGACGAAGCTTTCTTT.

A few counts support this clonotype. The rearrangement joins TRBV14 to TRBJ1-2; 9 nucleotides match TRBD1. Per the germline V gene, CDR1 is SGHDN and CDR2 is FVKESK. The CDR3 sequence is 16 residues long. V lost 0 bases to trimming and J lost 4 bases; unmatched junction nucleotides: 6. Here the CDR3 reads CASSQETGGDGYGYTF. DNA for the CDR3: TGTGCCAGCAGCCAAGAAACAGGGGGCGATGGCTATGGCTACACCTTC.

V gene TRBV11-2 combines with J gene TRBJ2-6; TRBD1 matches at 9 bases. The junction had 7 bases not matched to a gene; V was cut back by 4 bases and J by 0 bases. This CDR3 has 18 residues. Germline assignment: CDR1 SGHAT and CDR2 FQNNGV. CDR3 nucleotide sequence: TGTGCCAGCAGCTCGACCGGGGGACAGGGCTCTGGGGCCAACGTCCTGACTTTC. Its protein is CASSSTGGQGSGANVLTF.

Only a few counts were recorded for this clonotype. The chain uses TRBV12-3 or TRBV12-4 and TRBJ1-2; D gene unclear. The CDR3 covers 13 residues. V was cut by 6 bases and J by 7 bases, with 15 bases left in between. The CDR3: CASSPDGTIGYTF. CDR3 bases: TGTGCCAGCAGCCCGGACGGAACAATTGGCTACACCTTC.

This clonotype came up a few times. This sequence joins TRBV20-1 and TRBJ1-5, with 8 bases matching TRBD1. CDR1 is DFQATT and CDR2 is SNEGSKA in the germline V gene (reference sequence). V was clipped by 0 bases and J by 7 bases; unmatched bases: 8. This CDR3 contains 15 residues. The chain's CDR3 is CSARDRAGGGQPQHF. As DNA, the CDR3 is TGCAGTGCTAGAGATCGGGCAGGGGGCGGGCAGCCCCAGCATTTT.

This clonotype was seen a handful of times. The V call is TRBV20-1, the J call TRBJ2-7; possibly TRBD1 or TRBD2 for D (5 bases each). The CDR3 is 15 residues long. Germline V lookup: CDR1 DFQATT, CDR2 SNEGSKA (reference sequence). V lost 0 bases to trimming and J lost 4 bases, with 16 bases between them. Here the CDR3 reads CSARDPTGTDYEQYV. CDR3 sequence (DNA): TGCAGTGCTAGAGACCCTACCGGGACCGATTACGAGCAGTACGTC.

This clonotype was picked up a small number of times. The genes are TRBV9 and TRBJ2-5; tentatively, D is TRBD1 or TRBD2 (5 bases each). In germline, CDR1 is SGDLS, CDR2 YYNGEE. This CDR3 is built from 15 residues. Trimming took off 0 bases at V and 6 bases at J, with 15 bases between the two ends. The CDR3 DNA follows: TGTGCCAGCAGCGTAGCCAGGGAAGGAGGAAAGACCCAGTACTTC. It translates to CASSVAREGGKTQYF.

This clonotype showed up just a few times. This rearrangement joins TRBV9 to TRBJ2-5, with 13 bases identical to TRBD2. Germline V gene lookup returns CDR1 SGDLS and CDR2 YYNGEE. V gave up 3 bases and J gave up 4 bases; unmatched junction bases: 3. The CDR3 is 15 amino acids. The CDR3 region has the DNA TGTGCCAGCAGCGAGACTAGCGGGGGGCTAGAGACCCAGTACTTC. Its protein product is CASSETSGGLETQYF. Supplemented by reference TRBV9 and TRBJ2-5, the full variable domain reads DSGVTQTPKHLITATGQRVTLRCSPRSGDLSVYWYQQSLDQGLQFLIQYYNGEERAKGNILERFSAQQFPDLHSELNLSSLELGDSALYFCASSETSGGLETQYFGPGTRLLVL.

This clonotype was detected only a few times. The V and J genes are TRBV20-1 and TRBJ2-5; D may match TRBD1 or TRBD2 (5 bases each). The CDR3 extends over 15 amino acids. Trimming removed 6 bases from V and 7 bases from J, with 24 bases in between. Germline CDR1 reads DFQATT; CDR2 reads SNEGSKA (reference sequence). CDR3 in DNA: TGCAGTGCCGAAATCCGGGACCCAGGGAAGGGGACCCAGTACTTC. Its protein product is CSAEIRDPGKGTQYF.

The table lists this clonotype with a few counts. The chain recombines TRBV6-2 or TRBV6-3 with TRBJ2-1; possibly TRBD2 for D (5 bases). V was shortened by 6 bases and J by 12 bases, with 15 bases between the two germline ends. The CDR3 runs to 12 residues. Germline loops: CDR1 MNHEY, CDR2 SVGEGT. The CDR3 DNA reads as TGTGCCAGCAGGTCTAGTACTAGACTGCAGTTCTTC. Amino acids: CASRSSTRLQFF.

The rearrangement links TRBV12-3 or TRBV12-4 to TRBJ2-4; 7 bases match TRBD1. The CDR3 is 14 amino acids. Trimming took 6 bases from V and 8 from J; bases not matched to a gene: 10. The CDR3 DNA follows: TGTGCCAGCAGAACACAGGGGAGCGCGGACATTCAGTACTTC. Translating it yields CASRTQGSADIQYF.

The chain joins TRBV21-1 to TRBJ1-4; the table's D call, TRBD1, was not checked against the DNA. TRBV21-1 is a listed pseudogene. This CDR3 contains 14 residues. The CDR3 here is CASSKAGGNEKLFF. DNA for the CDR3: TGTGCCAGCAGCAAAGCAGGGGGGAATGAAAAACTGTTTTTT.

This clonotype was observed a few times. V and J are TRBV4-3 and TRBJ2-5; perhaps TRBD2 as D (6 bases). This CDR3 has 15 amino acids. Trimming removed 0 bases from V and 4 bases from J, with 12 bases in between. CDR1 is LGHNA, CDR2 YSLEER, per germline. The CDR3 DNA is TGCGCCAGCAGCCAAGATGCTAGCGTGGGAGAGACCCAGTACTTC. The encoded protein is CASSQDASVGETQYF.

The sample holds many counts of this clonotype. CDR3 residues: CASSYLSWGASDSTDTQYF. CDR3 DNA: TGTGCCAGCAGTTACTTGAGTTGGGGCGCTAGCGATAGCACAGATACGCAGTATTTT. The chain employs TRBV6-6 and TRBJ2-3; perhaps TRBD2 as D (6 bases). Germline V CDR1 and CDR2: MNHNY, SVGAGI (reference sequence). This CDR3 is 19 amino acids long. The V end was cut by 1 base, the J end by 0 bases, with 20 bases between.

J is TRBJ2-5 and V is TRBV29-1; 8 bases line up with TRBD1. This CDR3 has 14 residues. Germline CDR1 is SQVTM and CDR2 is ANQGSEA. The J segment lost 5 bases and the V segment lost 7 bases, leaving 12 bases of the junction unmatched. CDR3 protein: CSDEARGRGETQYF. CDR3 in DNA: TGCAGCGATGAGGCCAGGGGGCGTGGGGAGACCCAGTACTTC.

This clonotype was picked up a small number of times. The chain is built from TRBV2 and TRBJ2-2, with D possibly being TRBD1 (5 bases). CDR1 is SNHLY, CDR2 FYNNEI, per germline. The CDR3 totals 15 residues. V lost 5 bases and J lost 0, with 10 bases in between. The CDR3 DNA is TGTGCCAGCAGTCCTGACAGCGCGAACACCGGGGAGCTGTTTTTT. Translated: CASSPDSANTGELFF.

In its sample, this clonotype was seen many times. V usage is TRBV7-3 and J usage is TRBJ2-1; 13 bases fit TRBD2. The germline gives CDR1 SGHTA, CDR2 FQGTGA. The CDR3 is 15 amino acids. V was pared by 5 bases and J by 4 bases, with 2 bases of the junction left unmatched. CDR3 in amino acids: CASSRTSGGYNEQFF. Written as DNA, the CDR3 is TGTGCCAGCAGCCGGACTAGCGGGGGATACAATGAGCAGTTCTTC.

This clonotype was seen ten or more times. The V and J genes are TRBV27 and TRBJ2-2; 16 bases agree with TRBD2. The CDR3 sequence is 18 residues long. The V gene end was trimmed by 5 bases and the J gene end by 3 bases; junction bases not matched to a gene: 6. CDR1 and CDR2 from the germline V gene are MNHEY and SMNVEV (reference sequence). CDR3 sequence: CASSLQGLAGGYTGELFF. The CDR3 region has the DNA TGTGCCAGCAGTCTCCAGGGACTAGCGGGGGGGTACACCGGGGAGCTGTTTTTT.

This clonotype was counted a few times. The V gene is TRBV6-2 or TRBV6-3, the J gene TRBJ2-7; tentatively, D is TRBD1 (6 bases). Germline loops: CDR1 MNHEY, CDR2 SVGEGT. The V end lost 6 bases, the J end lost 3 bases, and 12 bases lay between the germline ends. The CDR3 is 13 residues long. The chain's CDR3 is CASRLGQLYEQYF. The CDR3 nucleotides are TGTGCCAGCAGACTTGGACAGCTCTACGAGCAGTACTTC.

This chain links TRBV20-1 with TRBJ1-5; TRBD1 matches at 7 bases. This CDR3 has 13 residues. J was trimmed by 3 bases and V by 5 bases; bases with no gene match: 4. Germline values: CDR1 DFQATT, CDR2 SNEGSKA (reference sequence). In nucleotides, the CDR3 is TGCAGTGCTCTTGGGACAGACAATCAGCCCCAGCATTTT. Amino acid sequence: CSALGTDNQPQHF.

The sample holds a few counts of this clonotype. The chain uses TRBV6-5 and TRBJ1-1; TRBD1 agrees at 7 bases. The CDR3 has 15 amino acids. Germline trimming cut 0 bases from V and 4 bases from J; bases unmatched to any gene: 5. The germline V gene encodes CDR1 MNHEY and CDR2 SVGAGI. CDR3 sequence (DNA): TGTGCCAGCAGTTACTCGCGTTCAGGGGGCACTGAAGCTTTCTTT. Residues: CASSYSRSGGTEAFF.

The V gene is TRBV6-6, the J gene TRBJ1-6; D remains unclear. Germline-derived CDR1 and CDR2 are MNHNY and SVGAGI (reference sequence). This CDR3 has 13 amino acids. V gave up 11 bases and J gave up 0 bases, with 8 bases separating them. The DNA of the CDR3 is TGTGCCTTCGGCGGCTCCTATAATTCACCCCTCCACTTT. As protein: CAFGGSYNSPLHF.

The chain links TRBV21-1 to TRBJ2-4; whether TRBD1, the table's D call, matches the DNA was not checked. TRBV21-1 is a pseudogene locus. This CDR3 has 15 amino acids. CDR3 region: CASSKTGGTKNIQYF. The CDR3, as DNA: TGTGCCAGCAGCAAGACGGGGGGGACCAAAAACATTCAGTACTTC.

This clonotype was observed many times. The V call is TRBV20-1, the J call TRBJ2-7; possibly TRBD2 for D (5 bases). Germline CDR1 reads DFQATT; CDR2 reads SNEGSKA (reference sequence). The CDR3 has 12 amino acids. The V end was cut by 6 bases, the J end by 4 bases, with 13 bases between. CDR3 region: CSAEGSGYEQYV. As DNA, the CDR3 is TGCAGTGCCGAGGGTTCCGGGTACGAGCAGTACGTC.